This paragraph reports one T cell receptor (beta chain). Its antigen is as yet unknown. TCRdb's copy holds only in-frame clones and misses some; the assay was immunoSEQ multiplex PCR. The sample includes 30,000 to 40,000 clones, 95% to 97% of them seen just once. CDR1 is SNHLY and CDR2 is FYNNEI in the germline V gene. V lost 7 bases and J lost 8; bases outside the gene matches: 10. The length of the CDR3 is 13 residues. The record originates from a study of T cells in tuberculosis. Points from the study as a whole: Classification accuracy was about 90% (AUROC 0.8 to 0.9) with the GMM-specific repertoire. Active tuberculosis patients had shorter CDR3-alpha; the beta difference was nonsignificant. Smaller distances to GMM-specific TCRs suggested their expansion in active tuberculosis.

V gene TRBV2 combines with J gene TRBJ1-2, with 7 bases fitting TRBD1. The specimen was PBMCs. The TCR sequence derives from a donor aged 10-35 years with latent tuberculosis or without tuberculosis infection. The CDR3 DNA is TGTGCCAGCAACCGGGACAGCTCTGGCGGCTACACCTTC. Its translation is CASNRDSSGGYTF.